One sample yielded the 31 T cell receptor beta chains listed below, sequenced in a study of T cell repertoires in cytomegalovirus infection. TCRdb ran MiXCR on the reads and lists one entry per CDR3 protein. The data contain some 230,000 distinct CDR3 sequences, roughly 23% of them singletons. The sequenced sample was CD8+ T cells from PBMCs. These receptors were obtained from a human donor in good health (CMV status not recorded). Some clones in this sample may be carry-over from other donors' samples.

V is TRBV2 and J is TRBJ1-4; D gene ambiguous. V was shortened by 1 base and J by 3 bases, with 6 bases between the two germline ends. This CDR3 is built from 14 residues. Per the germline V gene, CDR1 is SNHLY and CDR2 is FYNNEI. This chain's CDR3 is CASSEGTANEKLFF. Here the CDR3 DNA reads TGTGCCAGCAGTGAAGGGACCGCTAATGAAAAACTGTTTTTT.

This clonotype was seen a few times. This chain joins TRBV7-2 and TRBJ2-7; D perhaps matches TRBD2 (7 bases). CDR1 SGHTA and CDR2 FQGNSA come from the germline V gene. This CDR3 region has 16 residues. V lost 1 base to trimming and J lost 2 bases, with 15 bases between them. CDR3 nucleotides: TGTGCCAGCAGCTTAGTTAGGCGGGGGCTAACCTACGAGCAGTACTTC. Its translation is CASSLVRRGLTYEQYF.

The sample holds many counts of this clonotype. This chain uses TRBV20-1 with TRBJ2-7; 8 nucleotides match TRBD2. V trimming: 1 base; J trimming: 4 bases; junction bases outside the gene matches: 6. The CDR3 is made up of 14 amino acids. The germline CDR1 and CDR2 sequences are DFQATT and SNEGSKA (reference sequence). CDR3 sequence: CSARGSGGQYEQYF. The DNA for the CDR3 is TGCAGTGCTAGAGGGTCGGGGGGGCAATACGAGCAGTACTTC.

Comments on this clonotype: Possible read error: a much larger clone is one base away. J is TRBJ2-7 and V is TRBV2; TRBD2 matches at 12 bases. CDR3 size: 16 residues. Germline CDR1 SNHLY, CDR2 FYNNEI. This CDR3 reads CVIQRWASGGAYEQYF. In DNA, the CDR3 is TGTGTCATCCAGAGGTGGGCTAGCGGGGGGGCCTACGAGCAGTACTTC.

This clonotype was counted only a few times. The gene calls are TRBV5-6 and TRBJ2-3; 9 bases align to TRBD2. CDR1 is SGHDT and CDR2 is YYEEEE in the germline V gene. This CDR3 is built from 15 residues. J gave up 2 bases and V 2 bases, and 3 bases lay outside the gene matches. CDR3 coding DNA: TGTGCCAGCAGCTTTAGCGGGGGACTCACAGATACGCAGTATTTT. It encodes CASSFSGGLTDTQYF.

V gene TRBV14 combines with J gene TRBJ1-1, with D possibly matching TRBD1 (6 bases). The germline V gene has CDR1 SGHDN and CDR2 FVKESK. The CDR3 loop spans 15 amino acids. V was clipped by 4 bases and J by 0 bases, with 12 bases between them. The CDR3 reads CASSRMTGMNTEAFF. In DNA form, the CDR3 reads TGTGCCAGCAGCCGGATGACAGGCATGAACACTGAAGCTTTCTTT.

By frequency in the sample, this clonotype is medium-sized. The V gene is TRBV7-9, the J gene TRBJ2-7; D may correspond to TRBD1 or TRBD2 (5 bases each). Germline V gene lookup returns CDR1 SEHNR and CDR2 FQNEAQ (reference sequence). This CDR3 is built from 15 residues. V was trimmed by 5 bases and J by 3 bases, leaving 17 bases between them. The CDR3 protein is CASSPGLGTLYEQYF. Here the CDR3 DNA reads TGTGCCAGCAGCCCCGGGTTAGGGACCCTCTACGAGCAGTACTTC.

There are many counts of this clonotype. This rearrangement joins TRBV7-9 to TRBJ1-1; D gene ambiguous. CDR3 size: 16 residues. Germline assignment: CDR1 SEHNR and CDR2 FQNEAQ (reference sequence). V lost 5 bases, J lost 0 bases, and 16 bases lay in between. CDR3 in amino acids: CASSPPGSRMNTEAFF. CDR3 nucleotides: TGTGCCAGCAGCCCCCCGGGCAGCCGCATGAACACTGAAGCTTTCTTT.

The chain joins TRBV6-6 to TRBJ2-1, with 13 nucleotides matching TRBD2. V shed 4 bases and J 8 bases; nucleotides not matched to a gene: 5. This CDR3 region has 15 residues. CDR1 MNHNY and CDR2 SVGAGI come from the germline V gene (reference sequence). The CDR3 nucleotides are TGTGCCAGCAGTTTAACTAGCGGGGGGGCCTATGAGCAGTTCTTC. Its protein is CASSLTSGGAYEQFF.

CDR3 residues: CASSPVVTEAFF. The CDR3 nucleotides read TGTGCCAGCAGCCCCGTTGTCACTGAAGCTTTCTTT. The V and J genes are TRBV12-3 or TRBV12-4 and TRBJ1-1; D unclear. Trimming removed 6 bases at V and 4 bases at J, with 9 bases between. The CDR3 is made up of 12 amino acids.

This clonotype was recorded at least ten times. For the CDR3, the DNA is TGTGCCAGCAGCTTCGGACGGGAAATGTACGAGCAGTACTTC. Its protein is CASSFGREMYEQYF. J is TRBJ2-7 and V is TRBV7-2; weak D call: TRBD2 (5 bases). Trimming took 3 bases from V and 4 from J, leaving 13 bases between them. CDR1 SGHTA and CDR2 FQGNSA come from the germline V gene. The CDR3 spans 14 residues.

This chain joins TRBV6-8 and TRBJ1-2; a possible D gene is TRBD1 (5 bases). The CDR3 is made up of 17 amino acids. CDR1 is MNHGY and CDR2 is SAAAGT in the germline V gene. Trimming took off 10 bases at V and 2 bases at J, with 26 bases between the two ends. CDR3 sequence (DNA): TGTGCCACCGAGGACCCCTATGGGGACCCGAAAAACTATGGCTACACCTTC. Translation: CATEDPYGDPKNYGYTF.

This clonotype has only a few counts. V gene TRBV2 combines with J gene TRBJ2-5; D gene ambiguous. The CDR3 consists of 13 residues. Germline V gives CDR1 SNHLY, CDR2 FYNNEI. Trimming pared 8 bases from V and 5 bases from J, leaving 15 bases between. CDR3 protein: CASLGSPWETQYF. The CDR3 nucleotides are TGTGCCAGCCTGGGCAGTCCCTGGGAGACCCAGTACTTC. Filled out from reference TRBV2 and TRBJ2-5, the complete variable domain reads EPEVTQTPSHQVTQMGQEVILRCVPISNHLYFYWYRQILGQKVEFLVSFYNNEISEKSEIFDDQFSVERPDGSNFTLKIRSTKLEDSAMYFCASLGSPWETQYFGPGTRLLVL.

There are a few counts of this clonotype. The chain employs TRBV29-1 and TRBJ1-1; 7 nucleotides agree with TRBD1. Per germline, CDR1 SQVTM and CDR2 ANQGSEA. The CDR3 extends over 12 amino acids. V shed 3 bases and J 7 bases; nucleotides not matched to a gene: 5. The CDR3 DNA follows: TGCAGCGTTGAGGGGGGACAGCTTGAAGCTTTCTTT. Protein product: CSVEGGQLEAFF.

The J gene is TRBJ1-2, the V gene TRBV6-2 or TRBV6-3; TRBD1 matches 7 bases. The CDR3 has 17 amino acids. V shed 6 bases and J 4 bases; nucleotides not matched to a gene: 17. CDR1 and CDR2 from the germline V gene are MNHEY and SVGEGT. The CDR3 protein is CASSDLRDSLRSYGYTF. DNA of the CDR3: TGTGCCAGCAGCGATCTCCGGGACAGCCTCCGGAGCTATGGCTACACCTTC.

This clonotype has more than one count but fewer than ten. The J gene is TRBJ1-1, the V gene TRBV4-1; the D is unclear. Per the germline V gene, CDR1 is MGHRA and CDR2 is YSYEKL. The CDR3 is 15 residues long. Trimming removed 0 bases at V and 1 base at J, with 9 bases between. CDR3 sequence (DNA): TGCGCCAGCAGCCAAGAGGTCGGTGCGAACACTGAAGCTTTCTTT. It translates to CASSQEVGANTEAFF.

The sample holds a few counts of this clonotype. This chain joins TRBV4-1 and TRBJ2-5; no firm D call. The ends were cut back, 0 bases at V and 7 bases at J, with 12 bases in the middle. The CDR3 covers 14 residues. Germline assignment: CDR1 MGHRA and CDR2 YSYEKL. The CDR3 is CASSQDVTDGTQYF. The CDR3 DNA reads as TGCGCCAGCAGCCAAGACGTAACAGACGGGACCCAGTACTTC.

This clonotype has more than one count but fewer than ten. V gene TRBV20-1 combines with J gene TRBJ1-1; no clear D. V was cut by 8 bases and J by 1 base, with 11 bases left in between. CDR3 length: 12 amino acids. Germline CDR1 reads DFQATT; CDR2 reads SNEGSKA (reference sequence). CDR3 in DNA: TGCAGTCCTCTCGAGGGGAACACTGAAGCTTTCTTT. It translates to CSPLEGNTEAFF.

The genes are TRBV10-3 and TRBJ2-1; TRBD2 agrees at 13 bases. The CDR3 has 18 residues. Germline lookup yields CDR1 ENHRY and CDR2 SYGVKD. The junction had 5 bases not matched to a gene; V was cut back by 0 bases and J by 3 bases. CDR3 sequence reads: CAISESTSGGAFYNEQFF. The CDR3 DNA is TGTGCCATCAGTGAGTCCACTAGCGGGGGGGCCTTCTACAATGAGCAGTTCTTC.

The chain combines TRBV29-1 with TRBJ2-7; 11 bases are shared with TRBD1. V lost 2 bases to trimming and J lost 5 bases; unmatched junction nucleotides: 11. Germline V gives CDR1 SQVTM, CDR2 ANQGSEA. The CDR3 loop spans 16 amino acids. This CDR3 reads CSVELRPGQGDHEQYF. CDR3 nucleotides: TGCAGCGTTGAACTACGCCCGGGACAGGGGGACCACGAGCAGTACTTC.

V and J are TRBV27 and TRBJ1-1; D is undetermined. The V end lost 4 bases, the J end lost 7 bases, and 7 bases lay between the germline ends. The CDR3 is made up of 11 amino acids. Germline CDR1 is MNHEY and CDR2 is SMNVEV (reference sequence). Here the CDR3 DNA reads TGTGCCAGCAGTTCAGAATTTGAAGCTTTCTTT. The encoded protein is CASSSEFEAFF.

This clonotype was seen repeatedly, ten times or more. The V call is TRBV4-1, the J call TRBJ1-6; 7 bases agree with TRBD1. The CDR3 totals 14 residues. V was pared by 3 bases and J by 9 bases, with 5 bases of the junction left unmatched. Germline CDR1 reads MGHRA; CDR2 reads YSYEKL. The DNA of the CDR3 is TGCGCCAGCAGCCACCAATCAGGGGGTTCACCCCTCCACTTT. It encodes CASSHQSGGSPLHF.

This clonotype was seen repeatedly, ten times or more. This chain uses TRBV7-6 with TRBJ1-2; no definite D call. Germline-derived CDR1 and CDR2 are SGHVS and FNYEAQ. Trimming removed 5 bases from V and 0 bases from J, with 13 bases in between. The CDR3 covers 15 residues. CDR3 bases: TGTGCCAGCAGCACACCGGACGGACCTAACTATGGCTACACCTTC. Translated: CASSTPDGPNYGYTF.

This clonotype was seen ten or more times. The V gene is TRBV19, the J gene TRBJ1-1, with 8 nucleotides matching TRBD1. CDR3 size: 14 residues. J lost 1 base, V lost 7 bases, and 5 bases had no gene match. Germline assignment: CDR1 LNHDA and CDR2 SQIVND (reference sequence). CDR3 loop: CASTRGTGNTEAFF. The CDR3 DNA reads TGTGCCAGTACTCGCGGGACAGGGAACACTGAAGCTTTCTTT.

The chain joins TRBV28 to TRBJ1-2; 9 nucleotides line up with TRBD1. Looked up from germline, CDR1 is MDHEN and CDR2 is SYDVKM. V lost 5 bases and J lost 2; bases outside the gene matches: 6. The CDR3 runs 15 residues. This CDR3 is CASSLGDRENYGYTF. CDR3 DNA: TGTGCCAGCAGTCTAGGGGACAGGGAGAACTATGGCTACACCTTC.

The gene calls are TRBV7-7 and TRBJ2-1; 11 bases fit TRBD2. The length of the CDR3 is 13 residues. Germline CDR1 and CDR2: SSHAT and FNYEAQ (reference sequence). V lost 4 bases and J lost 10; bases outside the gene matches: 3. CDR3 protein: CASSSLAGGEQFF. The CDR3 DNA reads TGTGCCAGCAGCTCCCTAGCGGGGGGAGAGCAGTTCTTC.

This clonotype showed up many times. The germline gene is not matched at one end of the junction; a read error may be the cause. The chain carries TRBV12-3 or TRBV12-4 and TRBJ2-1; TRBD2 might be the D (7 bases). This CDR3 has 12 amino acids. CDR3 nucleotides: TGTGCCAGCAGCTTAGGGGGGGATGAGCAGTTCTTC. It codes for CASSLGGDEQFF.

The rearrangement uses TRBV2 and TRBJ1-1; D perhaps matches TRBD1 (6 bases). From germline, CDR1 is SNHLY and CDR2 FYNNEI. V lost 3 bases and J 5 bases, leaving 13 bases between the germline ends. This CDR3 has 14 amino acids. As DNA, the CDR3 is TGTGCCAGCAGTGAGCAGGGGAAGGGGACTGAAGCTTTCTTT. Its translation is CASSEQGKGTEAFF.

Note on this clonotype: The CDR3 end shows no conserved phenylalanine or tryptophan, and so a read error is likely. The chain employs TRBV11-2 and TRBJ2-1, with 13 bases matching TRBD2. The CDR3 length is 15 residues. Germline assignment: CDR1 SGHAT and CDR2 FQNNGV. The ends lost 7 bases at V and 4 bases at J; junction bases unmatched: 4. Here the CDR3 reads CASNAGLAGYNEQFY. The DNA for the CDR3 is TGTGCCAGCAACGCGGGACTAGCGGGGTACAATGAGCAGTTCTAC.

The genes are TRBV7-3 and TRBJ1-2; 7 bases are a match to TRBD1. Losses at the gene ends were 1 base for V and 6 bases for J; bases not matched to a gene: 2. This CDR3 spans 13 amino acids. From germline, CDR1 is SGHTA and CDR2 FQGTGA. Here the CDR3 DNA reads TGTGCCAGCAGCTTAATAACAGGGGATGGCTACACCTTC. The encoded protein is CASSLITGDGYTF.

The table lists this clonotype with many counts. The chain links TRBV7-6 to TRBJ2-2; the match to TRBD2 covers 10 bases. Per the germline V gene, CDR1 is SGHVS and CDR2 is FNYEAQ. The CDR3 totals 16 residues. The V segment lost 4 bases and the J segment 5 bases; nucleotides outside the gene matches: 7. The CDR3 region has the DNA TGTGCCAGCAGCTACCTAGCGGGGGAATTTACCGGGGAGCTGTTTTTT. Its translation: CASSYLAGEFTGELFF.